The sequence of this T cell receptor (beta chain) was determined in a study of human versus mouse CDR3 diversity and MHC coevolution. Across the study: Reported immunoSEQ sensitivity was one in 200,000 T cells, with reduced amplification bias. Findings and caveats of the study: Human CDR3s averaged more deletions and insertions than mouse CDR3s. By iCHAO1, human TCR beta clonotypes numbered some 1.6 million, the most.

The protocol was immunoSEQ multiplex PCR, while the TCRdb copy is restricted to in-frame clones and leaves out a portion. Among some 82,000 clones listed, 80% to 95% were seen once. There are a few counts of this clone. Antigen unknown. Naive CD4 T cells, CD45RO-negative and CD62L-positive, were flow-sorted from PBMCs. Germline assignment: CDR1 MDHEN and CDR2 SYDVKM. The trim removed 2 bases at V and 3 bases at J, leaving 1 base unmatched. This CDR3 comprises 14 residues. The sequenced material came from naive CD4+ T cells from blood. Sample subset: CD45RO-negative CD62L-positive naive CD4 T cells. This clonotype originated in a person aged 25 to 69 in good health. The gene calls are TRBV28 and TRBJ1-3, with 7 bases that match TRBD1. The CDR3 sequence: CASSLGTVGNTIYF. The CDR3 coding sequence is TGTGCCAGCAGTTTAGGGACAGTTGGAAACACCATATATTTT.